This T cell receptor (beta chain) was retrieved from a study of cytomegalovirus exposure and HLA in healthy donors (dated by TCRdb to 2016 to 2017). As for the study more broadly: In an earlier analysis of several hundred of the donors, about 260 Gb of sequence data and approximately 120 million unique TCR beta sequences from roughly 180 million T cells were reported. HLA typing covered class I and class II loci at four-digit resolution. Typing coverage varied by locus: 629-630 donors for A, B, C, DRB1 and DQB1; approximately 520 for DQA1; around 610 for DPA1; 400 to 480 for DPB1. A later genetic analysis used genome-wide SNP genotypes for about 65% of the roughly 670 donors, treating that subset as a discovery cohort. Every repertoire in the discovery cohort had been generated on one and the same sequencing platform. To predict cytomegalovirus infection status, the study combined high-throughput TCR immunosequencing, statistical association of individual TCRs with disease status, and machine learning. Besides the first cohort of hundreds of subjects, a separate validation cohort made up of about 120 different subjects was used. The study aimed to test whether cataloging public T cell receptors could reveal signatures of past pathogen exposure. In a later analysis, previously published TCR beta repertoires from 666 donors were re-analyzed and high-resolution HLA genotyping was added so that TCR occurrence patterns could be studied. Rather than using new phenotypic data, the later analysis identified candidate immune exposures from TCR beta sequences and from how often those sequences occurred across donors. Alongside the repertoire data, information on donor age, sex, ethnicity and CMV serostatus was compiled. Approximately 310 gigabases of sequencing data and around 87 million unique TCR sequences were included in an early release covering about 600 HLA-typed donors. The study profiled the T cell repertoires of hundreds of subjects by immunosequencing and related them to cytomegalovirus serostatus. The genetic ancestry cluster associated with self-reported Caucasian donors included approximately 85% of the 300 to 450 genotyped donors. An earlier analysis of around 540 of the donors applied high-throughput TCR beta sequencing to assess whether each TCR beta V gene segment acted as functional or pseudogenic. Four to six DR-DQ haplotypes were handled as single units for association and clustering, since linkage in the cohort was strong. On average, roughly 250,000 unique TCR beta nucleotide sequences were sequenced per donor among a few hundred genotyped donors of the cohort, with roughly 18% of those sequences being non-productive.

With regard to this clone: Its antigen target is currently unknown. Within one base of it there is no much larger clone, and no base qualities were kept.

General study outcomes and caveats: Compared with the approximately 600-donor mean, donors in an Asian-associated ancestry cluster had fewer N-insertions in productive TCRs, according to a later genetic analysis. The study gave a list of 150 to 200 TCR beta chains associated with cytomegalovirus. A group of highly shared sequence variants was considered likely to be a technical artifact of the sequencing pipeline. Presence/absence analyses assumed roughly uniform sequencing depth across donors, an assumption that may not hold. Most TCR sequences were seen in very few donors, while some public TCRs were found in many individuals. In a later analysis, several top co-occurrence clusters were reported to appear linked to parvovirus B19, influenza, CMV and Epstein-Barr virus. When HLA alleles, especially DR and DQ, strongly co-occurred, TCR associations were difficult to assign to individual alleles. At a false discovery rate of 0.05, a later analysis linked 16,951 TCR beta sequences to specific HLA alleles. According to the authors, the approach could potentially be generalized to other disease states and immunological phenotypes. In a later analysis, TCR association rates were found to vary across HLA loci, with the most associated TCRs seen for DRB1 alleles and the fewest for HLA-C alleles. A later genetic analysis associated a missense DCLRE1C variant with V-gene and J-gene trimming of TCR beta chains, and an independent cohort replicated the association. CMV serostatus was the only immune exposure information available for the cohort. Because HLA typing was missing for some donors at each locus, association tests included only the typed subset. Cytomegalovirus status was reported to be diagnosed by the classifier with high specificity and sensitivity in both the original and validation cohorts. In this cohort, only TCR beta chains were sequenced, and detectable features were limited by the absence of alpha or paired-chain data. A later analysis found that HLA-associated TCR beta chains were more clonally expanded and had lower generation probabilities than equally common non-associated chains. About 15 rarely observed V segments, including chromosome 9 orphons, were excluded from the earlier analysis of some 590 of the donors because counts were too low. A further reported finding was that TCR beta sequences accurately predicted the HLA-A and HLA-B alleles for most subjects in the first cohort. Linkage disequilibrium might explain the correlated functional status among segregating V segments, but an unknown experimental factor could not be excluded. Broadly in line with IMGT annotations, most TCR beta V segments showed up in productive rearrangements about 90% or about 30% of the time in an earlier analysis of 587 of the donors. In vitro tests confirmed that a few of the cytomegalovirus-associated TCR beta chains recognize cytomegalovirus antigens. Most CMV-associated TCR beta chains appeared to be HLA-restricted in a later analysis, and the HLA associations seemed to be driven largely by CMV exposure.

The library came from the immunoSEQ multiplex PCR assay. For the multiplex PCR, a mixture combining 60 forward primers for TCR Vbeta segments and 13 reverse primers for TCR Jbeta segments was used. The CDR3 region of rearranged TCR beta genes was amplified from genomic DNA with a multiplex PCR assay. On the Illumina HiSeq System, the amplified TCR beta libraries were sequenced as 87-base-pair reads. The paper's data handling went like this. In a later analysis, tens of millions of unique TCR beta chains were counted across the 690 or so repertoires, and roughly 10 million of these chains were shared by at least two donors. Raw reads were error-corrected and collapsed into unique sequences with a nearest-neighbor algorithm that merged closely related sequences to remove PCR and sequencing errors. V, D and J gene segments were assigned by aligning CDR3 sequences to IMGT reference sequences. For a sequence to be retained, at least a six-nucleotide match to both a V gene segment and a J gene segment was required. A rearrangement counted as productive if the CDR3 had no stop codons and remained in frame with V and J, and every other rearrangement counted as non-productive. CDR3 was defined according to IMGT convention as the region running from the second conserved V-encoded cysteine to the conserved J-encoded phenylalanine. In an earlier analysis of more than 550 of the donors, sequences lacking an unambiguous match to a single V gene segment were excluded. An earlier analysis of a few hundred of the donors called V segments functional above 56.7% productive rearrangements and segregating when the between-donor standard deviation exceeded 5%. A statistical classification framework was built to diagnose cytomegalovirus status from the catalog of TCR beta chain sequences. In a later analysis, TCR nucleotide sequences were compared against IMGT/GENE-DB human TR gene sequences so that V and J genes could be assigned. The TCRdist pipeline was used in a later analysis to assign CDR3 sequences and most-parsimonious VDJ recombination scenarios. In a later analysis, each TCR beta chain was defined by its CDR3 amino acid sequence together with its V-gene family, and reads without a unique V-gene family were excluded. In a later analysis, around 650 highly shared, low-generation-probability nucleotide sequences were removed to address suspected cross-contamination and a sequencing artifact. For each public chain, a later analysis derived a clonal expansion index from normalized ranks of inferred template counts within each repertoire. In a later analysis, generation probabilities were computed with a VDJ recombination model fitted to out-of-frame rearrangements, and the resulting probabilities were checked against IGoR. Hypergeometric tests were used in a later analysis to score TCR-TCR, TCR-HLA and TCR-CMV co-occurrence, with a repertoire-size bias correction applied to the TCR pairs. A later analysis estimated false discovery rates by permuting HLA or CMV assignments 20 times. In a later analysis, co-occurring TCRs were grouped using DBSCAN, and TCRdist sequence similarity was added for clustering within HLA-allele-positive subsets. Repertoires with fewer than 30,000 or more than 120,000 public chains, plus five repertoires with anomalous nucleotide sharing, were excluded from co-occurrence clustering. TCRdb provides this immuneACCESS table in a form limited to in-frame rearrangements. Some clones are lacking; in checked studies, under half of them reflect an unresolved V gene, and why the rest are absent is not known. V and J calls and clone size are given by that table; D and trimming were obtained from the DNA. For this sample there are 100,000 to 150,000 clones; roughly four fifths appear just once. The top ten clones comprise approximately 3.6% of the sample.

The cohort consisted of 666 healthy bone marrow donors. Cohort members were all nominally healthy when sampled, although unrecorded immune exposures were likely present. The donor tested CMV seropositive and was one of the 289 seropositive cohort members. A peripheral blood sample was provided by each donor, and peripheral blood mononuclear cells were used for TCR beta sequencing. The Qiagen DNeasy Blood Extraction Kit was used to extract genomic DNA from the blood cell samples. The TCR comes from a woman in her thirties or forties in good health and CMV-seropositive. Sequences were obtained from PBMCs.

The DNA sequence is TGCGCCAGCAGCCAAGATGGGGCAGGGAGGGAAAAACTGTTTTTT. It encodes CASSQDGAGREKLFF. The rearrangement joined TRBV4-1 to TRBJ1-4; the D region possibly corresponds to TRBD1 (5 bases align). The CDR3 contains 15 residues, cysteine and phenylalanine counted. Kept here is only the CDR3 DNA, which spans 45 bases and is read in frame from base 1. The germline V gene gives CDR1 as MGHRA and CDR2 as YSYEKL. Trimming costs V 0 bases and J 8 bases, and their ends lie 13 bases apart.